This T cell receptor (beta chain) derives from a study of T cells in Graves' hyperthyroidism and ophthalmopathy. This clonotype appeared many times. Germline V gene lookup returns CDR1 MNHEY and CDR2 SVGAGI. Deletions cut 4 bases from V and 2 bases from J, with 14 bases between. The CDR3 covers 15 residues. The TCR beta CDR3 regions underwent amplification using RNA transcripts as the source. A set of HTBI primers served as the primers for a first-round RT-PCR of the TCR CDR3. TCRdb passed the multiplex PCR reads through MiXCR, listing each CDR3 protein once. The sample lists under 750,000 distinct CDR3 sequences; approximately 18% were seen once.

The sequence came from a woman in her forties or fifties with Graves' hyperthyroidism that later progressed to Graves' ophthalmopathy. The sample taken for sequencing was blood. V and J are TRBV6-5 and TRBJ2-5, with no clear D. The CDR3 region is CASSSTTRKQETQYF. DNA of the CDR3: TGTGCCAGCAGTTCTACGACAAGAAAACAAGAGACCCAGTACTTC.